The 2 T cell receptor beta chains reported below all come from one sample, sequenced in a study of radiotherapy plus CTLA-4 blockade in lung cancer. The table came from immunoSEQ multiplex PCR; TCRdb's copy has only in-frame clones and leaves some out. The sample has some 77,000 clones, approximately 83% seen once. Here the sequenced sample was peripheral blood, taken from a patient treated with radiotherapy plus ipilimumab. Receptors originate from a human donor with non-small cell lung cancer who had a partial response to radiotherapy plus ipilimumab.

The chain combines TRBV7-8 with TRBJ2-7; TRBD1 might be the D (5 bases). CDR3 length: 13 amino acids. Per germline, CDR1 SGHVS and CDR2 FQNEAQ. Trimming removed 2 bases from V and 0 bases from J, with 5 bases in between. The CDR3 DNA follows: TGTGCCAGCAGCTTAAGGGGCTCCTACGAGCAGTACGTC. It is translated as CASSLRGSYEQYV.

V is TRBV5-1 and J is TRBJ2-7, with 7 bases aligning to TRBD1. Germline CDR1 is SGHRS and CDR2 is YFSETQ. This CDR3 comprises 14 residues. V gave up 4 bases and J gave up 4 bases; unmatched junction bases: 8. CDR3 in DNA: TGCGCCAGCAGCCTTGGGACAGTAGAATACGAGCAGTACTTC. Encoded protein: CASSLGTVEYEQYF.